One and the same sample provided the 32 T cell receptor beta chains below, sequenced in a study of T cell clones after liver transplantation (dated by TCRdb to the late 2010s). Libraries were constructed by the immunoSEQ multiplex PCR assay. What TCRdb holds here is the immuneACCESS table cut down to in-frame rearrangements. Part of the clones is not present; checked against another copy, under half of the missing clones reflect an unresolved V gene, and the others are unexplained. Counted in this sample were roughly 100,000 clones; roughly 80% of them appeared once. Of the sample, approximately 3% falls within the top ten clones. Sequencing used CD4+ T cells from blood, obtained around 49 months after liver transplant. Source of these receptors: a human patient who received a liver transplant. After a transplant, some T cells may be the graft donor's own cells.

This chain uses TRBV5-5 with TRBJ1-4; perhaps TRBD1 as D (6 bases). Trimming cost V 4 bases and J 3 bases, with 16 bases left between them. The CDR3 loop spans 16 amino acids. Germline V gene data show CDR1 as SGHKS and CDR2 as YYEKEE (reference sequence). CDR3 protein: CASSPRGAASNEKLFF. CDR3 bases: TGTGCCAGCAGCCCTAGGGGGGCGGCTTCTAATGAAAAACTGTTTTTT.

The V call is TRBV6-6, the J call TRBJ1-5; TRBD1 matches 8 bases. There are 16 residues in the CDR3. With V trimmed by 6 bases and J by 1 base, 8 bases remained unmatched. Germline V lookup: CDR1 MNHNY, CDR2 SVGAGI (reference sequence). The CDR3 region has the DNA TGTGCCAGCAGCCGTGGGACAGGCAGGAGCAATCAGCCCCAGCATTTT. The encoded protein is CASSRGTGRSNQPQHF.

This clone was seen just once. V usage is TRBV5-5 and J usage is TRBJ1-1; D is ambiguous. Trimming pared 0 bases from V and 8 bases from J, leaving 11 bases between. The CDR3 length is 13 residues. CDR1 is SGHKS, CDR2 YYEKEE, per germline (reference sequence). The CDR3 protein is CASSLGPNSEAFF. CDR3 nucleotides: TGTGCCAGCAGCTTGGGACCAAACTCGGAAGCTTTCTTT. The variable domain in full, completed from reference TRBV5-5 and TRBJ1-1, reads DAGVTQSPTHLIKTRGQQVTLRCSPISGHKSVSWYQQVLGQGPQFIFQYYEKEERGRGNFPDRFSARQFPNYSSELNVNALLLGDSALYLCASSLGPNSEAFFGQGTRLTVV.

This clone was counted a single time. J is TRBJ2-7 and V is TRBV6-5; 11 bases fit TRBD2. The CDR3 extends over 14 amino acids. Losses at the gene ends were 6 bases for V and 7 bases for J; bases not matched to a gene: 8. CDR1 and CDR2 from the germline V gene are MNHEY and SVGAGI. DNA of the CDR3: TGTGCCAGCAGCCCACTAGCGGGGGCGGGTGAGCAGTACTTC. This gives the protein CASSPLAGAGEQYF.

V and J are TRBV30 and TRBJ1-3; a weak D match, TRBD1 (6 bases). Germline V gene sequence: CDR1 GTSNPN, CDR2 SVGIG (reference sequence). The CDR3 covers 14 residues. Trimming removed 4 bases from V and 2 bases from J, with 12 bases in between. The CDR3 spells CAWNLAGAGNTIYF. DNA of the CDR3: TGTGCCTGGAACCTGGCAGGGGCTGGAAACACCATATATTTT.

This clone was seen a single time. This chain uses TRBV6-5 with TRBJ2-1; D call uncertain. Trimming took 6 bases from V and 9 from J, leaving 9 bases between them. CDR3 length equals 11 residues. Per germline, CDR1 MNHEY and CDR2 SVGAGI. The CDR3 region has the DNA TGTGCCAGCAGCCGGGTTGGTGAGCAGTTCTTC. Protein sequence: CASSRVGEQFF.

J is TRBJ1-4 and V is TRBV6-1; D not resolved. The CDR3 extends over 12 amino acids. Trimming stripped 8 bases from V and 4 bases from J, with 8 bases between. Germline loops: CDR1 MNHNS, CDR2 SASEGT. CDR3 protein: CASYGNNEKLFF. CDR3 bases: TGTGCCAGCTACGGAAATAATGAAAAACTGTTTTTT.

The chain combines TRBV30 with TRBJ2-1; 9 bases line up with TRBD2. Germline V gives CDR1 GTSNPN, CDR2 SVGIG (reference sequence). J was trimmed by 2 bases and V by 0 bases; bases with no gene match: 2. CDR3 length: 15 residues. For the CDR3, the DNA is TGTGCCTGGAGTGTTCCTAGCGGGGCCTACAATGAGCAGTTCTTC. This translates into CAWSVPSGAYNEQFF.

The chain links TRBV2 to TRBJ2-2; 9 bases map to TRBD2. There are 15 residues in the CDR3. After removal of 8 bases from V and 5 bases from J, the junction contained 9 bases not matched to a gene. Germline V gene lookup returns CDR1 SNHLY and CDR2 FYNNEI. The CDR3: CASRRGLAGTGELFF. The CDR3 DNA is TGTGCCAGCCGGAGGGGGCTAGCGGGGACCGGGGAGCTGTTTTTT.

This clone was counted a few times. CDR3 residues: CASSLGSGNSPLHF. Written as DNA, the CDR3 is TGTGCCAGCAGCTTGGGGTCGGGGAATTCACCCCTCCACTTT. V usage is TRBV11-2 and J usage is TRBJ1-6; D ambiguous. Germline CDR1 and CDR2: SGHAT and FQNNGV. The germline V and J ends were trimmed by 3 bases and 7 bases, with 10 bases remaining between them. The CDR3 totals 14 residues.

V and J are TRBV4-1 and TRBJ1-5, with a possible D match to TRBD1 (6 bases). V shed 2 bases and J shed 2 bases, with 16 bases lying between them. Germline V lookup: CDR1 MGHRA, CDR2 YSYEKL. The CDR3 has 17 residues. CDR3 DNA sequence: TGCGCCAGCAGCCAACTACTTGGCAGGGGAGGCAATCAGCCCCAGCATTTT. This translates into CASSQLLGRGGNQPQHF.

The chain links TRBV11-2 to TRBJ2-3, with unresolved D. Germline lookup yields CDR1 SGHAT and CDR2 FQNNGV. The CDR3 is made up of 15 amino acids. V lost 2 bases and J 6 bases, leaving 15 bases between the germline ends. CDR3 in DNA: TGTGCCAGCAGCTTAAATGGTGGCTTCGCCGATACGCAGTATTTT. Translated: CASSLNGGFADTQYF.

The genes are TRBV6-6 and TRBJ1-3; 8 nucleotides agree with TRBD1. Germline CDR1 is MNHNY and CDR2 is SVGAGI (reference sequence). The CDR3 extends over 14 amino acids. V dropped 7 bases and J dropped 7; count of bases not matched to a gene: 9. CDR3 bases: TGTGCCAGCACCCCGGACAGGGATCAGAACACCATATATTTT. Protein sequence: CASTPDRDQNTIYF.

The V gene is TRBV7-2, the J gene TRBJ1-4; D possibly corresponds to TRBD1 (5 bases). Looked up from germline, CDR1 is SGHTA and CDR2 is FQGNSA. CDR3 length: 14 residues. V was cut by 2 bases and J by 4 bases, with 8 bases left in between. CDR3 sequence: CASSLQGGNEKLFF. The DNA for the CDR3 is TGTGCCAGCAGCTTACAGGGTGGTAATGAAAAACTGTTTTTT.

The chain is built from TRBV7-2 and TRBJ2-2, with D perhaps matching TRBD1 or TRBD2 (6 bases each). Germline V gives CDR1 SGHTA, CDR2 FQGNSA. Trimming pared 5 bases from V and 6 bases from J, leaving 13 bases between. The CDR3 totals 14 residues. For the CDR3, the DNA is TGTGCCAGCAGCAAGGGGGGAGCCTCCGGGGAGCTGTTTTTT. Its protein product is CASSKGGASGELFF.

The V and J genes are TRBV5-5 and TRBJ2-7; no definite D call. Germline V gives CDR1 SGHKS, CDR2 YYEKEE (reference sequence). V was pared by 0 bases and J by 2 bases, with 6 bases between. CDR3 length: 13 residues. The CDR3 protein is CASSLVQTYEQYF. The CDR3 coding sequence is TGTGCCAGCAGCTTGGTACAGACCTACGAGCAGTACTTC.

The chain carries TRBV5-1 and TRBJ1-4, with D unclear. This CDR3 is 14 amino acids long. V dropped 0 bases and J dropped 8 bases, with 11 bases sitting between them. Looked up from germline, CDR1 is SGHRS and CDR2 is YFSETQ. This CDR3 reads CASSLGGEREKLFF. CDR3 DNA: TGCGCCAGCAGCTTGGGTGGGGAAAGGGAAAAACTGTTTTTT.

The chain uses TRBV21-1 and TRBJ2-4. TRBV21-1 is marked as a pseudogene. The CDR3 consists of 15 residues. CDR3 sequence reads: CASSPTDTRGDIQYF. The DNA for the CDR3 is TGTGCCAGCAGCCCGACAGACACTAGGGGGGACATTCAGTACTTC.

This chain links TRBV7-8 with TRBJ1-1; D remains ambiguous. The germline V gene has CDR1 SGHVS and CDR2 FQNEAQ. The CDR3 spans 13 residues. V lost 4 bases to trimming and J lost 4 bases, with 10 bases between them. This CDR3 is CASSWRTGTEAFF. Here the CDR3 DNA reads TGTGCCAGCAGCTGGAGGACGGGCACTGAAGCTTTCTTT.

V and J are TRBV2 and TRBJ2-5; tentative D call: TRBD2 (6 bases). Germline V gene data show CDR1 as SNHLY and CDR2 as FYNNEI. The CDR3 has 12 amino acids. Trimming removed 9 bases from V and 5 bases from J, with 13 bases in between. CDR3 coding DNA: TGTGCCAGGGGGACTTATTTGGAGACCCAGTACTTC. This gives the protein CARGTYLETQYF.

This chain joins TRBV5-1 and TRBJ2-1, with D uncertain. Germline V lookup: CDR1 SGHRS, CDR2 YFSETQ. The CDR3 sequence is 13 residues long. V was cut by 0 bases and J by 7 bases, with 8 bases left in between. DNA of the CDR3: TGCGCCAGCAGCTTGGGGCCCGGGAATGAGCAGTTCTTC. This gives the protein CASSLGPGNEQFF.

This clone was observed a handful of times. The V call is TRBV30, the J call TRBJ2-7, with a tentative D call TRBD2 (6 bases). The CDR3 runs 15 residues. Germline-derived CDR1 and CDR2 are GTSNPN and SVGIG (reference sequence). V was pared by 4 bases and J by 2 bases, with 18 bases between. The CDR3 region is CAWNSPRDWTYEQYF. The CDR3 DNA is TGTGCCTGGAACAGCCCACGGGACTGGACCTACGAGCAGTACTTC.

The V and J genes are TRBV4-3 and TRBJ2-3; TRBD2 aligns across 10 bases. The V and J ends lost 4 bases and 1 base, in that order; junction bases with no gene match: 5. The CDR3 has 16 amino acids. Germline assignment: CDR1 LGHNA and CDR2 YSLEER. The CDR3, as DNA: TGCGCCAGCAGCCGAACTAGCGGGGAGGGCACAGATACGCAGTATTTT. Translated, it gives CASSRTSGEGTDTQYF.

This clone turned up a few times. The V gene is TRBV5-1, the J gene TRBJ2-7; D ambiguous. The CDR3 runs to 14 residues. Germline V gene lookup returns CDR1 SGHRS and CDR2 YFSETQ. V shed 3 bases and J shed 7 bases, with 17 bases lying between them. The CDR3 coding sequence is TGCGCCAGCAGCTCCTCGGGCGGCCAAGGGGAGCAGTACTTC. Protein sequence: CASSSSGGQGEQYF. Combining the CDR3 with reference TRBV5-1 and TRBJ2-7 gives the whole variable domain KAGVTQTPRYLIKTRGQQVTLSCSPISGHRSVSWYQQTPGQGLQFLFEYFSETQRNKGNFPGRFSGRQFSNSRSEMNVSTLELGDSALYLCASSSSGGQGEQYFGPGTRLTVT.

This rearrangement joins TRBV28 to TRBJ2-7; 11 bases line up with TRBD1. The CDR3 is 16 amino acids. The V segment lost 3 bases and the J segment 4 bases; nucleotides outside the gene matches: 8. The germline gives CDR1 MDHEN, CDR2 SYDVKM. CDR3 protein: CASSFPSGTGGYEQYF. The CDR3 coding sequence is TGTGCCAGCAGTTTCCCGTCCGGGACAGGGGGGTACGAGCAGTACTTC.

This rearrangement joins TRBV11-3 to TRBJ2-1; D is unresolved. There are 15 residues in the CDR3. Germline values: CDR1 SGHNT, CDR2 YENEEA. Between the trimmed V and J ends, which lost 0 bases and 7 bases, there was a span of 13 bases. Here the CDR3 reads CASSLDQQPSNEQFF. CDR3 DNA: TGTGCCAGCAGCTTAGATCAGCAGCCTAGTAATGAGCAGTTCTTC. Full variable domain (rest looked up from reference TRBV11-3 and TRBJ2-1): EAGVVQSPRYKIIEKKQPVAFWCNPISGHNTLYWYLQNLGQGPELLIRYENEEAVDDSQLPKDRFSAERLKGVDSTLKIQPAELGDSAVYLCASSLDQQPSNEQFFGPGTRLTVL.

This CDR3 reads CASRLRGLASDEQYF. In nucleotides, the CDR3 is TGTGCCAGCCGTCTGAGGGGACTAGCGTCGGACGAGCAGTACTTC. This sequence joins TRBV7-8 and TRBJ2-7, with 10 bases matching TRBD2. Unmatched junction bases numbered 12, after V lost 8 bases and J lost 5 bases. Germline V lookup: CDR1 SGHVS, CDR2 FQNEAQ. The CDR3 is 15 amino acids.

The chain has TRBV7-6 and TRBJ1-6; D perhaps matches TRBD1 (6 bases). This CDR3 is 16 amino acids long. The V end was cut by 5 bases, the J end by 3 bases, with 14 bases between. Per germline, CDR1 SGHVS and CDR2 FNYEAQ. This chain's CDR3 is CASSAQGAGYNSPLHF. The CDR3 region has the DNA TGTGCCAGCAGCGCACAGGGTGCGGGCTATAATTCACCCCTCCACTTT.

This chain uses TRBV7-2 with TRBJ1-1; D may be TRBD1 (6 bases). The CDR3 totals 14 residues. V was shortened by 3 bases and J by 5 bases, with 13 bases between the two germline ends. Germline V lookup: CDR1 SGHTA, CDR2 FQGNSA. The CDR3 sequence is CASSFGRGYTEAFF. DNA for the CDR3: TGTGCCAGCAGCTTCGGCAGGGGATATACTGAAGCTTTCTTT.

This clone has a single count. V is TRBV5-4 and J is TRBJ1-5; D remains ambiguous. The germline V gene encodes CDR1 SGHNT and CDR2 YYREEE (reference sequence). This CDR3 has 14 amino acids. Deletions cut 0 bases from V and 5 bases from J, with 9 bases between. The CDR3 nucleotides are TGTGCCAGCAGCTTGGCCGGGTATTATCAGCCCCAGCATTTT. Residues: CASSLAGYYQPQHF. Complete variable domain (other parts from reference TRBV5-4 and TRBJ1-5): ETGVTQSPTHLIKTRGQQVTLRCSSQSGHNTVSWYQQALGQGPQFIFQYYREEENGRGNFPPRFSGLQFPNYSSELNVNALELDDSALYLCASSLAGYYQPQHFGDGTRLSIL.

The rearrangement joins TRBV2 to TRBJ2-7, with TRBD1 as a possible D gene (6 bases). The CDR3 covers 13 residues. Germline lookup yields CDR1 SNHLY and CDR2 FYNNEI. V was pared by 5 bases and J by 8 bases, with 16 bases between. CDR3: CASSKQGLEKQYF. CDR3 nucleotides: TGTGCCAGCAGTAAACAGGGTTTGGAAAAGCAGTACTTC.

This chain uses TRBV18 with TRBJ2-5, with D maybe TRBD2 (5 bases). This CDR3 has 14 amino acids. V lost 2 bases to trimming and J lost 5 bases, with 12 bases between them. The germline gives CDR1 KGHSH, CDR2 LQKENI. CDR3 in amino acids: CASSPDRGGETQYF. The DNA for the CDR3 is TGTGCCAGCTCACCAGACCGTGGAGGCGAGACCCAGTACTTC.